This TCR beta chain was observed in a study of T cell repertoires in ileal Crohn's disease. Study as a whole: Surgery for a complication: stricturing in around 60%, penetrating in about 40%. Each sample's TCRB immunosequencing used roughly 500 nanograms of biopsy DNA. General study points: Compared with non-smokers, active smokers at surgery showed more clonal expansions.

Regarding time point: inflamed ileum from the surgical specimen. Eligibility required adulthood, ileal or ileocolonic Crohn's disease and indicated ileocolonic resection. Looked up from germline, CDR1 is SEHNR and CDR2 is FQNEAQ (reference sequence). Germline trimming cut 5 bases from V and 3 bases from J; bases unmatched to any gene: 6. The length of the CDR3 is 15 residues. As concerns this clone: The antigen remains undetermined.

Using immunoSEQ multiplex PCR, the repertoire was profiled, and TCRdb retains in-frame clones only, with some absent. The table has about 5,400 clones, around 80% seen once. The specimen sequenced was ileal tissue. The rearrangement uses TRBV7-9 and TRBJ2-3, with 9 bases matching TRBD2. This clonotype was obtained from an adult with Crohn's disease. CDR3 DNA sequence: TGTGCCAGCAGCACGACTAGCGGAGGTACAGATACGCAGTATTTT. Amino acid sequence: CASSTTSGGTDTQYF. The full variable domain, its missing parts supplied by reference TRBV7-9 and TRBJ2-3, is DTGVSQNPRHKITKRGQNVTFRCDPISEHNRLYWYRQTLGQGPEFLTYFQNEAQLEKSRLLSDRFSAERPKGSFSTLEIQRTEQGDSAMYLCASSTTSGGTDTQYFGPGTRLTVL.